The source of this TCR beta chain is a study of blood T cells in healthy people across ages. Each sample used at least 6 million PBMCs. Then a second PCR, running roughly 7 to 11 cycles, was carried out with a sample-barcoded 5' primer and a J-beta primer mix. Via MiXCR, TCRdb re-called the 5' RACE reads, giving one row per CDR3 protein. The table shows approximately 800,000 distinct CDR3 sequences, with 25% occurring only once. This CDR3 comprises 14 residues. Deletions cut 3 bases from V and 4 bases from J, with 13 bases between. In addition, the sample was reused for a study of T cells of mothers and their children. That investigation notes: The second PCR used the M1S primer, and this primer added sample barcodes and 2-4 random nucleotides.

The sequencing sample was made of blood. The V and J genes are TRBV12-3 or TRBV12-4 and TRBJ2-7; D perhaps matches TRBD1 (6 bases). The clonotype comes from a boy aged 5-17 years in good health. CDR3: CASSFSDRLYEQYF. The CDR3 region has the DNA TGTGCCAGCAGTTTTTCAGACAGGCTGTACGAGCAGTACTTC.